This T cell receptor (beta chain) was profiled in a study of cytomegalovirus exposure and HLA in healthy donors. Study context: The approximately 710 first-cohort repertoires and the 95 to 150 validation repertoires shared the same platform, a later analysis reported. Notes on the study in general: Rarity characterized most TCR sequences, yet some public TCRs appeared in many donors.

J gave up 6 bases and V 1 base, and 4 bases lay outside the gene matches. Looked up from germline, CDR1 is SGHVS and CDR2 is FNYEAQ. This CDR3 contains 14 residues. In regard to this clone: Antigen unknown.

Profiled with immunoSEQ multiplex PCR; TCRdb holds only in-frame clones, not every one. The sample consists of some 170,000 clones, roughly 91% of them appearing once. This chain connects TRBV7-6 to TRBJ2-7; 9 bases agree with TRBD2. This receptor was identified in a young woman in good health and CMV-seropositive. Specimen: PBMCs. CDR3 loop: CASSLEGLAVEQYF. CDR3 DNA sequence: TGTGCCAGCAGCTTAGAGGGACTAGCAGTCGAGCAGTACTTC.